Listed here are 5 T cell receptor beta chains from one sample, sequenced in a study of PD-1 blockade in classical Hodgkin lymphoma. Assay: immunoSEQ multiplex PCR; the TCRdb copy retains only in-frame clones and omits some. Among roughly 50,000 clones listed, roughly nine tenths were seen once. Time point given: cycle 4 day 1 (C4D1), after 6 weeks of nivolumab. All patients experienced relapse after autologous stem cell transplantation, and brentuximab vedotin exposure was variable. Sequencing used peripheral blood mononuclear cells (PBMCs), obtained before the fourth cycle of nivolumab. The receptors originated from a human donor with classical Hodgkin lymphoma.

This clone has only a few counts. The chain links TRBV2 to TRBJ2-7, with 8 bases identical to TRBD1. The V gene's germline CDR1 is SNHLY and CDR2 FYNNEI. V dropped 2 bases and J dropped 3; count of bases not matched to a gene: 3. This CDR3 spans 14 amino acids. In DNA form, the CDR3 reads TGTGCCAGCAGTGAACTTGACAGGGGCTACGAGCAGTACTTC. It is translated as CASSELDRGYEQYF.

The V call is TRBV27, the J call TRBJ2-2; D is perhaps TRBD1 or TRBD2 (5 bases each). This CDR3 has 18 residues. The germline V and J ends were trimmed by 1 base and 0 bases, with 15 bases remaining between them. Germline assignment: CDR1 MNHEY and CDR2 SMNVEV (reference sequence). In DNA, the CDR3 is TGTGCCAGCAGTTTATGGGGACGGGCGAGCGCGAACACCGGGGAGCTGTTTTTT. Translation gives CASSLWGRASANTGELFF.

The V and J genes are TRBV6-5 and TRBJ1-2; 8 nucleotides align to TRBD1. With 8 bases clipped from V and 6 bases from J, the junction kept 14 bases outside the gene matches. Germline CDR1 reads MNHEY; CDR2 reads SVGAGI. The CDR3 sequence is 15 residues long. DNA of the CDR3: TGTGCCAGCCGTCCAGGGGGCAGGACTCGCGATGGCTACACCTTC. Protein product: CASRPGGRTRDGYTF.

CDR3 bases: TGTGCCAGCAGCGTCCCACTAGCGGGACGGGGGGGAGCCCCAGATACGCAGTATTTT. Residues: CASSVPLAGRGGAPDTQYF. V and J are TRBV9 and TRBJ2-3; 10 bases agree with TRBD2. The V gene end was trimmed by 2 bases and the J gene end by 4 bases; junction bases not matched to a gene: 16. In germline, CDR1 is SGDLS, CDR2 YYNGEE. CDR3 length equals 19 residues.

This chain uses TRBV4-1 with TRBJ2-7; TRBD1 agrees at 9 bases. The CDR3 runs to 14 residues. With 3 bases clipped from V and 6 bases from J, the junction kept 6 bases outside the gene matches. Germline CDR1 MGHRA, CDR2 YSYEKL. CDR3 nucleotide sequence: TGCGCCAGCAGCCAGCCGGGACAGGGCCCCGAGCAGTACTTC. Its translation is CASSQPGQGPEQYF.